Reported below is one TCR beta chain. The source of the sample is a study of blood T cell repertoires in COVID-19. The overall study: Samples came from the United States, Italy and Spain, spanning acute and convalescent COVID-19. The cDNA or gDNA used as material had been derived from T cells, B-cell-depleted T cells, or PBMCs.

The J segment lost 4 bases and the V segment lost 0 bases, leaving 5 bases of the junction unmatched. The CDR3 runs 15 residues. The germline V gene has CDR1 SGHNT and CDR2 YYREEE (reference sequence). Original data processing: Counts of nucleated cells, estimated from reference gene primer amplification, were obtained. TCRdb keeps only in-frame clones here, not all; method: immunoSEQ multiplex PCR. V, J and clone size reflect that table, while D and trimming were determined from the DNA. The sample lists around 250,000 clones; approximately 86% were seen once. V gene TRBV5-4 combines with J gene TRBJ2-3; 7 nucleotides agree with TRBD2. This clonotype was obtained from a woman between 18 and 29 years old with acute or convalescent COVID-19. The sample was peripheral blood. As DNA, the CDR3 is TGTGCCAGCAGCTTGGTGGCGGGAGTATCAGATACGCAGTATTTT. It translates to CASSLVAGVSDTQYF. The full variable domain, in which reference TRBV5-4 and TRBJ2-3 provide the parts outside the CDR3, is ETGVTQSPTHLIKTRGQQVTLRCSSQSGHNTVSWYQQALGQGPQFIFQYYREEENGRGNFPPRFSGLQFPNYSSELNVNALELDDSALYLCASSLVAGVSDTQYFGPGTRLTVL.